This is a list of T cell receptor beta chains from one sample in a study of blood T cell repertoires in COVID-19. Sequenced by immunoSEQ multiplex PCR; TCRdb stores in-frame clones only, minus some. Counted here are 130,000 to 150,000 clones, 87% occurring once; the ten biggest clones make up around 40%. Sequences were obtained from peripheral blood. These receptors were collected from a man in his fifties or sixties who had recovered from COVID-19. CDR3s include the opening cysteine and the closing phenylalanine or tryptophan.

CDR3 length: 17
V gene: TRBV5-4
CDR3 protein: CASSSTSGRGTNEKLFF

CDR3 length: 15
V gene: TRBV19
CDR3 protein: CASRRGDVVSDTQYF

CDR3 length: 16
V gene: TRBV4-2
CDR3 protein: CASSRNLGGEANVLTF

CDR3 length: 15
V gene: TRBV5-5
CDR3 protein: CASSLEWTVNQPQHF

CDR3 length: 15
V gene: TRBV25-1
CDR3 protein: CASSVQTGGEYEQYF

CDR3 length: 13
V gene: TRBV29-1
CDR3 protein: CSVELRGTGELFF

CDR3 length: 16
V gene: TRBV18
CDR3 protein: CASSPVEGSGGNTIYF

CDR3 length: 14
V gene: TRBV7-2
CDR3 protein: CASSLISGAGGYTF

CDR3 length: 14
V gene: TRBV4-3
CDR3 protein: CASSQDSQGQPQHF

CDR3 length: 14
V gene: TRBV4-3
CDR3 protein: CASSHDRGLGGYTF

CDR3 length: 14
V gene: TRBV3-1/TRBV3-2
CDR3 protein: CASSQTGGVTEAFF

CDR3 length: 15
V gene: TRBV6-2/TRBV6-3
CDR3 protein: CASSELQIQGYEQYF

CDR3 length: 14
V gene: TRBV5-6
CDR3 protein: CASSDDSSSYEQYF

CDR3 length: 17
V gene: TRBV11-3
CDR3 protein: CASGKEGLAGGRGEQFF

CDR3 length: 15
V gene: TRBV18
CDR3 protein: CASSLTTGTSYEQYF

CDR3 length: 15
V gene: TRBV6-4
CDR3 protein: CASSGTSGGTDTQYF

CDR3 length: 14
V gene: TRBV27
CDR3 protein: CASREGGRQNGYTF

CDR3 length: 13
V gene: TRBV13
CDR3 protein: CASSSGTDYEQYF

CDR3 length: 17
V gene: TRBV21-1
CDR3 protein: CASSNGRSWMENEKLFF

CDR3 length: 15
V gene: TRBV4-1
CDR3 protein: CASSQDSRGAYGYTF

CDR3 length: 14
V gene: TRBV2
CDR3 protein: CASNLWSSDTEAFF

CDR3 length: 12
V gene: TRBV7-2
CDR3 protein: CASSPQYAEAFF

CDR3 length: 15
V gene: TRBV7-9
CDR3 protein: CASSRTGGLSYEQYF

CDR3 length: 17
V gene: TRBV5-5
CDR3 protein: CASSSAPPGQGTDTQYF